The 17 T cell receptor beta chains given below trace back to one sample, sequenced in a study of cytomegalovirus exposure and HLA in healthy donors. The PCR had 60 Vbeta and 13 Jbeta primers. Data came from immunoSEQ multiplex PCR; TCRdb stores just in-frame clones and leaves some out. Of about 150,000 clones in the sample, roughly 84% were seen once. The sample taken for sequencing was PBMCs. Receptors originate from a boy aged 2 to 9 in good health and CMV-seronegative.

Remarks on this clone: An end of the junction does not agree with germline; a read error may underlie this. In DNA form, the CDR3 reads TGTTCCAGCAGCTTAAAGGGGTGGGAGCAGTACTTC. It translates to CSSSLKGWEQYF. This chain connects TRBV7-9 to TRBJ2-7; tentative D call: TRBD1 (5 bases). The CDR3 is 12 residues long. Germline CDR1 is SEHNR and CDR2 is FQNEAQ (reference sequence).

V and J are TRBV6-4 and TRBJ2-1, with D perhaps TRBD1 (6 bases). Trimming took 4 bases from V and 8 from J, leaving 15 bases between them. Germline lookup yields CDR1 MRHNA and CDR2 SNTAGT. The CDR3 has 14 amino acids. The CDR3 reads CASSGQAHHDEQFF. As DNA, the CDR3 is TGTGCCAGCAGTGGACAGGCTCACCACGATGAGCAGTTCTTC.

The rearrangement uses TRBV6-5 and TRBJ1-5; no clear D gene. The V gene's germline CDR1 is MNHEY and CDR2 SVGAGI. V was shortened by 0 bases and J by 5 bases, with 11 bases between the two germline ends. This CDR3 has 15 amino acids. CDR3 sequence (DNA): TGTGCCAGCAGTTACTCGCGGGATAGGGATCAGCCCCAGCATTTT. Protein: CASSYSRDRDQPQHF.

This rearrangement joins TRBV4-1 to TRBJ2-2; 12 bases align to TRBD2. CDR3 size: 18 residues. CDR1 MGHRA and CDR2 YSYEKL come from the germline V gene. The junction had 11 bases not matched to a gene; V was cut back by 4 bases and J by 5 bases. CDR3 bases: TGCGCCAGCAGCCGATTGACTAGCGGGAGTTTAAGGACCGGGGAGCTGTTTTTT. It is translated as CASSRLTSGSLRTGELFF.

This clone was seen more than once but under ten times. The V and J genes are TRBV2 and TRBJ2-7; 9 bases align to TRBD1. Germline CDR1 and CDR2: SNHLY and FYNNEI. With V trimmed by 4 bases and J by 6 bases, 7 bases remained unmatched. This CDR3 has 14 residues. The chain's CDR3 is CASSAGQGWSEQYF. CDR3 DNA sequence: TGTGCCAGCAGTGCGGGACAGGGCTGGTCCGAGCAGTACTTC.

This clone was seen only a few times. V gene TRBV2 combines with J gene TRBJ2-1; TRBD2 aligns across 9 bases. The junction had 7 bases not matched to a gene; V was cut back by 6 bases and J by 1 base. Germline lookup yields CDR1 SNHLY and CDR2 FYNNEI. The length of the CDR3 is 16 residues. The CDR3 region has the DNA TGTGCCAGCAGCGCTAGTCTAGCGGGGTCCTACAATGAGCAGTTCTTC. Translated, it gives CASSASLAGSYNEQFF.

The V call is TRBV6-5, the J call TRBJ2-2; D call uncertain. In germline, CDR1 is MNHEY, CDR2 SVGAGI. V shed 0 bases and J shed 4 bases, with 6 bases lying between them. The CDR3 covers 14 residues. CDR3 residues: CASSYSFGTGELFF. In nucleotides, the CDR3 is TGTGCCAGCAGTTACTCTTTCGGCACCGGGGAGCTGTTTTTT.

The chain employs TRBV5-5 and TRBJ2-7, with D maybe TRBD2 (7 bases). Germline values: CDR1 SGHKS, CDR2 YYEKEE (reference sequence). This CDR3 comprises 14 residues. The V and J ends lost 1 base and 4 bases respectively, with 12 bases between them. CDR3 amino acids: CASSLPGGGYEQYF. The CDR3 nucleotides are TGTGCCAGCAGCTTGCCGGGGGGCGGGTACGAGCAGTACTTC. Full variable domain (missing parts from reference TRBV5-5 and TRBJ2-7): DAGVTQSPTHLIKTRGQQVTLRCSPISGHKSVSWYQQVLGQGPQFIFQYYEKEERGRGNFPDRFSARQFPNYSSELNVNALLLGDSALYLCASSLPGGGYEQYFGPGTRLTVT.

The chain combines TRBV5-1 with TRBJ2-7; a possible D gene is TRBD2 (6 bases). The CDR3 is 15 amino acids. V shed 0 bases and J shed 3 bases, with 13 bases lying between them. Germline CDR1 SGHRS, CDR2 YFSETQ. The CDR3 DNA sequence: TGCGCCAGCAGCTTGGGGCCGGGGGTTGACTACGAGCAGTACTTC. Protein: CASSLGPGVDYEQYF.

This chain joins TRBV19 and TRBJ2-7; TRBD2 aligns across 8 bases. Trimming removed 5 bases from V and 4 bases from J; junction bases left unmatched: 4. The germline gives CDR1 LNHDA, CDR2 SQIVND (reference sequence). The CDR3 runs to 13 residues. The CDR3 DNA follows: TGTGCCAGTAGTCCGGGGGGGGCGTACGAGCAGTACTTC. This codes for CASSPGGAYEQYF.

V gene TRBV4-1 combines with J gene TRBJ2-5; D remains ambiguous. Judging by the DNA end, TRBJ2-7 fits better; the J call may be wrong. CDR1 and CDR2 (germline): MGHRA, YSYEKL. This CDR3 is 14 amino acids long. Here the CDR3 reads CASSQGRINYEQYF. CDR3 coding DNA: TGCGCCAGCAGCCAAGGGCGGATCAACTACGAGCAGTACTTC.

The rearrangement uses TRBV5-1 and TRBJ2-7, with a weak D call TRBD1 (6 bases). Per the germline V gene, CDR1 is SGHRS and CDR2 is YFSETQ. V shed 2 bases and J shed 3 bases, with 24 bases lying between them. The CDR3 totals 18 residues. CDR3 in amino acids: CASSLKLINRDNLYEQYF. CDR3 nucleotides: TGCGCCAGCAGCTTAAAATTGATAAACCGGGACAACCTCTACGAGCAGTACTTC.

This chain joins TRBV7-8 and TRBJ1-3, with 10 bases identical to TRBD2. The assigned J gene may be wrong: the sequence end matches TRBJ2-2 better. Looked up from germline, CDR1 is SGHVS and CDR2 is FQNEAQ. The CDR3 is 16 residues long. The CDR3 region has the DNA TGTGCCAGCAGCGGCACGGAAGCGGGAGGGACCGGGGAGCTGTTTTTT. Translated: CASSGTEAGGTGELFF.

V gene TRBV28 combines with J gene TRBJ2-7, with 9 bases that match TRBD2. The CDR3 consists of 14 residues. Trimming took 5 bases from V and 7 from J; bases not matched to a gene: 9. Germline V gene data show CDR1 as MDHEN and CDR2 as SYDVKM. The CDR3 sequence: CASSGGGRAEEQYF. The CDR3 DNA follows: TGTGCCAGCAGTGGCGGCGGGAGGGCGGAAGAGCAGTACTTC. Filled out from reference TRBV28 and TRBJ2-7, the complete variable domain reads DVKVTQSSRYLVKRTGEKVFLECVQDMDHENMFWYRQDPGLGLRLIYFSYDVKMKEKGDIPEGYSVSREKKERFSLILESASTNQTSMYLCASSGGGRAEEQYFGPGTRLTVT.

This rearrangement joins TRBV11-2 to TRBJ2-1, with a tentative D call TRBD1 (5 bases). Trimming removed 4 bases at V and 4 bases at J, with 14 bases between. The CDR3 covers 15 residues. Germline CDR1 and CDR2: SGHAT and FQNNGV. As DNA, the CDR3 is TGTGCCAGCAGCTCTGACGGACATATTTACAATGAGCAGTTCTTC. Protein product: CASSSDGHIYNEQFF.

The rearrangement links TRBV10-3 to TRBJ1-1; 8 bases line up with TRBD1. After removal of 6 bases from V and 12 bases from J, the junction contained 15 bases not matched to a gene. Germline V lookup: CDR1 ENHRY, CDR2 SYGVKD. The CDR3 covers 14 residues. As DNA, the CDR3 is TGTGCCATCAGGGACGGACAGGGTGAAACGGTACCTTTCTTT. Protein: CAIRDGQGETVPFF.

This sequence joins TRBV2 and TRBJ2-7; 7 nucleotides agree with TRBD2. Losses at the gene ends were 10 bases for V and 3 bases for J; bases not matched to a gene: 6. The germline CDR1 and CDR2 sequences are SNHLY and FYNNEI. The CDR3 loop spans 12 amino acids. DNA of the CDR3: TGTGCCACCCAGGGAGGGTTCTACGAGCAGTACTTC. This codes for CATQGGFYEQYF.